The clone carrying this T cell receptor (beta chain) has only a few counts. Libraries were prepared by immunoSEQ multiplex PCR; TCRdb keeps only in-frame clonotypes and omits some of them. The sample carries roughly 640,000 clones, around 72% recorded once. This CDR3 is built from 14 residues. Per germline, CDR1 MNHEY and CDR2 SVGAGI. The V end was cut by 10 bases, the J end by 2 bases, with 14 bases between. The data belong to a study of shared clonotypes between healthy human individuals. V and J are TRBV6-5 and TRBJ2-2, with D possibly being TRBD1 (6 bases). The sample taken for sequencing was memory CD4+ T cells sorted from blood. The subset here: CD45RA-negative fraction. The sequence was collected from a woman in her thirties in good health. The CDR3, as DNA: TGTGCCACCCAGGGGACGGTAAACACCGGGGAGCTGTTTTTT. Translation gives CATQGTVNTGELFF.